The 21 T cell receptor beta chains below come from one sample, sequenced in a study of tumor-infiltrating lymphocytes in primary liver carcinoma. Priming with a constant-region primer yielded TCR beta cDNA from 400 to 550 ng total RNA. TCR beta libraries came from three nested multiplex PCR rounds using slightly modified ARM-PCR. The first two PCR rounds used TRBV1-TRBV30 primers with a Cbeta primer, around 10 cycles each. Each CDR3 protein is one row after TCRdb ran MiXCR on the multiplex PCR reads. The sample records fewer than 350,000 distinct CDR3 sequences, about 60% being singletons. RNA isolated from unsorted whole blood supplied the blood RNA, with germline DNA also extracted. Sequenced input: peripheral blood. The receptors originated from a middle-aged man with primary liver carcinoma and hepatitis B virus infection.

In this sample, this clonotype turned up once. This may be a read error, as it is one base from a much larger clone. The chain recombines TRBV6-1 with TRBJ2-3, with D possibly matching TRBD1 (5 bases). The CDR3 extends over 13 amino acids. Germline V CDR1 and CDR2: MNHNS, SASEGT. Trimming cost V 6 bases and J 3 bases, with 10 bases left between them. Written as DNA, the CDR3 is TGTGCCAGCAGAGGACATGTAACAGATACGCAGTATTTT. Its protein is CASRGHVTDTQYF.

As to this clonotype: One end of the junction fails to match germline, which may point to a read error. The J gene is TRBJ1-2, the V gene TRBV28; no reliable D call. The germline V gene encodes CDR1 MDHEN and CDR2 SYDVKM. The CDR3 covers 11 residues. CDR3 region: CVSRSGYGYTF. CDR3 DNA: TGTGTCAGCAGGTCGGGGTATGGCTACACCTTC.

This clonotype was seen more than once but under ten times. It may be a read error: a sequence one base away is much more abundant. The gene calls are TRBV28 and TRBJ2-7, with 11 bases aligning to TRBD2. With V trimmed by 6 bases and J by 4 bases, 2 bases remained unmatched. The CDR3 has 13 amino acids. CDR1 is MDHEN, CDR2 SYDVKM, per germline. The CDR3 loop is CASRASGRYEQYF. CDR3 in DNA: TGTGCCAGCAGGGCTAGCGGGAGGTACGAGCAGTACTTC.

This clonotype was found a few times. The chain links TRBV5-4 to TRBJ2-5, with D perhaps TRBD2 (6 bases). Looked up from germline, CDR1 is SGHNT and CDR2 is YYREEE (reference sequence). There are 15 residues in the CDR3. Trimming took off 4 bases at V and 5 bases at J, with 18 bases between the two ends. CDR3 in DNA: TGTGCCAGCAGCCGGGGAGGAGAAAGCGCGGAGACCCAGTACTTC. Translated: CASSRGGESAETQYF.

In regard to this clonotype: This could be a read error, since a much larger clone is one nucleotide away. The V call is TRBV10-3, the J call TRBJ1-1; TRBD1 might be the D (6 bases). V dropped 6 bases and J dropped 5 bases, with 19 bases sitting between them. In germline, CDR1 is ENHRY, CDR2 SYGVKD. This CDR3 is built from 15 residues. The chain's CDR3 is CAIRADWGHETEAFF. The CDR3 DNA is TGTGCCATCAGAGCCGACTGGGGGCATGAAACTGAAGCTTTCTTT.

This clonotype has a handful of counts. This chain links TRBV14 with TRBJ2-6; D might be TRBD2 (5 bases). Germline loops: CDR1 SGHDN, CDR2 FVKESK. V was cut by 1 base and J by 1 base, with 20 bases left in between. There are 20 residues in the CDR3. As DNA, the CDR3 is TGTGCCAGCAGCCAAGTTCGGCAGTGGGGAGTAGTTTCTGGGGCCAACGTCCTGACTTTC. Amino acid sequence: CASSQVRQWGVVSGANVLTF.

The chain joins TRBV7-9 to TRBJ2-7; 7 bases fit TRBD2. Germline values: CDR1 SEHNR, CDR2 FQNEAQ (reference sequence). The junction had 13 bases not matched to a gene; V was cut back by 5 bases and J by 9 bases. The CDR3 sequence is 14 residues long. DNA of the CDR3: TGTGCCAGCAGCGTAAGCCGGGGGGACGACGGGCAGTACTTC. It codes for CASSVSRGDDGQYF.

This clonotype was found many times. J is TRBJ2-7 and V is TRBV4-2; D is perhaps TRBD1 (5 bases). CDR3 length: 15 amino acids. With 1 base removed from V and 6 bases from J, the gap between germline ends came to 16 bases. CDR1 and CDR2 from the germline V gene are LGHNA and YNFKEQ. DNA of the CDR3: TGTGCCAGCAGCCAAGCGTTAGACAGTTACTCCGAGCAGTACTTC. The encoded protein is CASSQALDSYSEQYF.

Concerning this clonotype itself: The conserved phenylalanine or tryptophan normally closing the CDR3 is absent here, so this likely arose from a read error. V gene TRBV29-1 combines with J gene TRBJ1-1; no definite D call. Germline V gene data show CDR1 as SQVTM and CDR2 as ANQGSEA. This CDR3 is built from 14 residues. CDR3 protein: CCVATSLGGTEAFL. The CDR3 DNA reads as TGCTGCGTCGCAACCTCGTTGGGTGGGACTGAAGCTTTCTTA.

This clonotype was seen only once. This could be a read error, since a much larger clone is one nucleotide away. The chain links TRBV6-2 or TRBV6-3 to TRBJ2-7, with D possibly matching TRBD2 (5 bases). CDR3 length: 13 residues. The germline V and J ends were trimmed by 5 bases and 6 bases, with 14 bases remaining between them. Germline-derived CDR1 and CDR2 are MNHEY and SVGEGT. The CDR3 DNA sequence: TGTGCCAGCAGTCTCGGACTCCTCGGCGAGCAGTACTTC. Translated: CASSLGLLGEQYF.

In its sample, this clonotype was seen many times. The chain carries TRBV12-3 or TRBV12-4 and TRBJ2-7; perhaps D is TRBD1 or TRBD2 (5 bases each). The V gene lost 8 bases and the J gene lost 3 bases, with 14 bases spanning the gap. This CDR3 spans 13 amino acids. CDR3 nucleotide sequence: TGTGCCAGCGCGAGGGGTCCAAGCTACGAGCAGTACTTC. Translation gives CASARGPSYEQYF.

Worth noting for this clonotype: Its ends do not fully match the called genes, so a read error is possible. The chain couples TRBV11-2 to TRBJ2-7; D is perhaps TRBD1 (5 bases). The CDR3 covers 13 residues. The germline V gene encodes CDR1 SGHAT and CDR2 FQNNGV. CDR3 nucleotides: TGTGCCGGCAGCTTAGGCAGGGTGGGCGAGCAGTACTTC. Protein sequence: CAGSLGRVGEQYF. The full variable domain, in which reference TRBV11-2 and TRBJ2-7 provide the parts outside the CDR3, is EAGVAQSPRYKIIEKRQSVAFWCNPISGHATLYWYQQILGQGPKLLIQFQNNGVVDDSQLPKDRFSAERLKGVDSTLKIQPAKLEDSAVYLCAGSLGRVGEQYFGPGTRLTVT.

To note about this clonotype: At one end, the junction sequence differs from germline, possibly due to a read error. The chain couples TRBV29-1 to TRBJ1-2; possibly TRBD1 for D (5 bases). The germline gives CDR1 SQVTM, CDR2 ANQGSEA. The CDR3 has 13 residues. The CDR3, as DNA: TGCAGCGTTGAAGAAGGGGATGACTATCGCTACACCTTC. Amino acids: CSVEEGDDYRYTF. Based on the CDR3 plus reference TRBV29-1 and TRBJ1-2, the full variable domain is SAVISQKPSRDICQRGTSLTIQCQVDSQVTMMFWYRQQPGQSLTLIATANQGSEATYESGFVIDKFPISRPNLTFSTLTVSNMSPEDSSIYLCSVEEGDDYRYTFGSGTRLTVV.

Turning to this clonotype: One end of the junction varies from germline; a read error may be responsible. The V gene is TRBV12-3 or TRBV12-4, the J gene TRBJ2-5; D unclear. The CDR3 extends over 14 amino acids. The CDR3 sequence is CASGFDGSRETQYF. In nucleotides, the CDR3 is TGTGCCAGCGGTTTTGACGGATCAAGAGAGACCCAGTACTTC.

This clonotype was detected only once. A much larger clone differs from this one at a single base, so this may be a read error. The chain recombines TRBV12-3 or TRBV12-4 with TRBJ2-4; either TRBD1 or TRBD2 may supply D (5 bases each). The CDR3 covers 16 residues. The CDR3 is CASGFGTTIAKNIQYF. The CDR3 bases are TGTGCCAGCGGTTTTGGGACCACTATAGCCAAAAACATTCAGTACTTC.

The chain recombines TRBV29-1 with TRBJ2-3, with D perhaps TRBD2 (6 bases). Germline V gene sequence: CDR1 SQVTM, CDR2 ANQGSEA. This CDR3 is 13 amino acids long. The V end was cut by 7 bases, the J end by 10 bases, with 21 bases between. CDR3 region: CSGTLARGDAQYF. CDR3 nucleotides: TGCAGCGGTACCCTAGCGAGAGGGGATGCGCAGTATTTT.

A remark on this clonotype: Compared with germline, one end of the junction differs, possibly owing to a read error. The genes are TRBV29-1 and TRBJ2-2; D gene unclear. Looked up from germline, CDR1 is SQVTM and CDR2 is ANQGSEA. The CDR3 covers 13 residues. The CDR3 DNA reads as TGCGGCGTCGATATAGGGTTCGCCGGGGAGCTGTTTTTT. Protein product: CGVDIGFAGELFF.

This clonotype was seen many times. The chain carries TRBV6-2 or TRBV6-3 and TRBJ2-7, with 10 nucleotides matching TRBD2. V lost 6 bases and J lost 4; bases outside the gene matches: 6. Germline V gives CDR1 MNHEY, CDR2 SVGEGT. The CDR3 consists of 14 residues. The CDR3 here is CASRSSGRMYEQYF. CDR3 bases: TGTGCCAGCAGGAGTAGCGGGAGGATGTACGAGCAGTACTTC.

As to this clonotype: A much larger clone lies a single base off, so this may be a read error. The chain carries TRBV6-1 and TRBJ1-5; D gene ambiguous. Trimming took off 0 bases at V and 9 bases at J, with 18 bases between the two ends. Germline CDR1 MNHNS, CDR2 SASEGT. The CDR3 covers 16 residues. In nucleotides, the CDR3 is TGTGCCAGCAGTGAAGCGCTAAGGACCGTTGGCCTGCCCCAGCATTTT. Encoded protein: CASSEALRTVGLPQHF.

As for this clonotype: This clone may be a read error of a much larger clone one base away. The gene calls are TRBV10-3 and TRBJ2-2; D possibly corresponds to TRBD1 (5 bases). This CDR3 comprises 15 residues. The V end was cut by 2 bases, the J end by 4 bases, with 11 bases between. Germline V CDR1 and CDR2: ENHRY, SYGVKD. CDR3 nucleotides: TGTGCCATCAGTGAGAAGACAGTGAGCACCGGGGAGCTGTTTTTT. Translation: CAISEKTVSTGELFF.

About this clonotype itself: A junction end diverges from the germline sequence, so it may reflect a read error. This chain uses TRBV12-3 or TRBV12-4 with TRBJ2-1; 9 nucleotides align to TRBD2. The CDR3 sequence is 15 residues long. CDR3 bases: TGTACCAGCAGTTTAGCTTCTGCGGGAGGGGATGAGAAGTTCTTC. Translating it yields CTSSLASAGGDEKFF.